This record concerns one TCR beta chain sequence. Its antigen remains unknown. This sample is drawn from a study of cytotoxic CD8 clonotypes in ibrutinib-treated CLL. Whole-study context: Partial responders roughly 25, complete 2; some twelve progressed and about 15 stayed in remission by median around 68 months.

Study outcomes and limitations: Clonotypes that were public were uncommon, and they contracted or stayed stable on treatment.

Repertoires were generated with immunoSEQ multiplex PCR, while TCRdb's copy carries only in-frame clones and drops some. The repertoire holds over 100,000 clones, with approximately 85% as singletons. Material: PBMCs, obtained after 24 months of ibrutinib treatment. The receptor's source is a human donor with chronic lymphocytic leukemia.

CDR3 nucleotide sequence: TGTGCCACCAGCAGAGATCGGGGAGCCTACAATGAGCAGTTCTTC. Protein product: CATSRDRGAYNEQFF. The rearrangement links TRBV15 to TRBJ2-1, with D perhaps matching TRBD2 (5 bases). This CDR3 contains 15 residues. Germline CDR1 and CDR2: LNHNV and YYDKDF (reference sequence). Deletions cut 0 bases from V and 2 bases from J, with 8 bases between.